A single sample is the source of the 21 T cell receptor beta chains below, sequenced in a study of cytomegalovirus exposure and HLA in healthy donors. The PCR made use of 60 Vbeta and 13 Jbeta primers. Sequencing was performed with immunoSEQ multiplex PCR; in TCRdb, only in-frame clones are kept and a portion is missing. The repertoire consists of around 150,000 clones, with approximately 79% occurring once and the leading ten covering approximately 7.1%. Sequencing was done on a sample of PBMCs. These receptors all stem from a man aged 40-55 years in good health and CMV-seropositive.

The chain uses TRBV6-1 and TRBJ2-2, with 8 bases matching TRBD1. Germline loops: CDR1 MNHNS, CDR2 SASEGT. V lost 4 bases, J lost 0 bases, and 1 base stayed unmatched. The CDR3 is 15 residues long. For the CDR3, the DNA is TGTGCCAGCAGTGTGGGACAGGCGAACACCGGGGAGCTGTTTTTT. Translating gives CASSVGQANTGELFF.

The gene calls are TRBV19 and TRBJ1-2; D remains ambiguous. CDR1 is LNHDA and CDR2 is SQIVND in the germline V gene (reference sequence). Trimming removed 0 bases from V and 4 bases from J, with 12 bases in between. The CDR3 covers 15 residues. CDR3 sequence reads: CASSIDGLTGYGYTF. Here the CDR3 DNA reads TGTGCCAGTAGTATAGACGGGTTAACGGGCTATGGCTACACCTTC.

This clone was detected a few times. V and J are TRBV2 and TRBJ2-1, with 9 bases aligning to TRBD1. CDR3 size: 15 residues. Trimming at V came to 6 bases and at J to 3 bases, leaving 6 bases not matched to a gene. The V gene's germline CDR1 is SNHLY and CDR2 FYNNEI. The DNA of the CDR3 is TGTGCCAGCAGGGAGACAGGGGGTGACTACAATGAGCAGTTCTTC. Its protein is CASRETGGDYNEQFF.

This chain joins TRBV10-2 and TRBJ1-2, with D hard to call. The germline V and J ends were trimmed by 0 bases and 9 bases, with 11 bases remaining between them. Germline V CDR1 and CDR2: WSHSY, SAAADI. The CDR3 is made up of 13 amino acids. DNA for the CDR3: TGCGCCAGCAGTGAGTCTGGGGAGGGAAGCTACACCTTC. Protein sequence: CASSESGEGSYTF.

The chain links TRBV9 to TRBJ2-3; perhaps TRBD1 as D (5 bases). Germline assignment: CDR1 SGDLS and CDR2 YYNGEE. V lost 5 bases, J lost 2 bases, and 15 bases lay in between. The length of the CDR3 is 15 residues. CDR3: CASRPTGKSTDTQYF. CDR3 sequence (DNA): TGTGCCAGCAGGCCAACAGGAAAATCCACAGATACGCAGTATTTT.

The rearrangement joins TRBV7-3 to TRBJ2-1; the D gene is possibly TRBD2 (5 bases). V shed 5 bases and J shed 8 bases, with 19 bases lying between them. The CDR3 has 15 amino acids. CDR1 SGHTA and CDR2 FQGTGA come from the germline V gene. The CDR3 sequence: CASSRLGERRDEQFF. In DNA, the CDR3 is TGTGCCAGCAGCCGTCTCGGGGAGCGTAGGGATGAGCAGTTCTTC.

The genes are TRBV7-2 and TRBJ1-5, with TRBD1 as a possible D gene (5 bases). The CDR3 runs 13 residues. CDR1 and CDR2 (germline): SGHTA, FQGNSA. Trimming shortened V by 5 bases and J by 11 bases, and 16 bases separated the two germline ends. The CDR3 DNA sequence: TGTGCCAGCAGCAACACGGGGGGGTTAGCCCAGCATTTT. Its protein is CASSNTGGLAQHF.

This chain connects TRBV5-5 to TRBJ1-6; no clear D gene. Looked up from germline, CDR1 is SGHKS and CDR2 is YYEKEE (reference sequence). The CDR3 extends over 15 amino acids. Between the trimmed V and J ends, which lost 5 bases and 7 bases, there was a span of 16 bases. CDR3 nucleotides: TGTGCCAGCAGTCCGTTCGACGGGTGGAATTCACCCCTCCACTTT. It codes for CASSPFDGWNSPLHF.

This chain uses TRBV10-3 with TRBJ1-6; D unclear. Trimming removed 2 bases from V and 7 bases from J, with 15 bases in between. The CDR3 is 16 amino acids. Germline CDR1 reads ENHRY; CDR2 reads SYGVKD. DNA of the CDR3: TGTGCCATCAGTGAGAGAAGTGCCGGGAGGAATTCACCCCTCCACTTT. Translating it yields CAISERSAGRNSPLHF.

The rearrangement uses TRBV13 and TRBJ2-3; 9 bases align to TRBD2. With 5 bases clipped from V and 4 bases from J, the junction kept 13 bases outside the gene matches. Germline V lookup: CDR1 PRHDT, CDR2 FYEKMQ (reference sequence). The CDR3 contains 17 residues. CDR3 coding DNA: TGTGCCAGCAGCCCAGCGGGGGGCGAGCGGGGTTCAGATACGCAGTATTTT. Translated, it gives CASSPAGGERGSDTQYF.

The chain is built from TRBV6-4 and TRBJ2-2; possibly TRBD2 for D (6 bases). Looked up from germline, CDR1 is MRHNA and CDR2 is SNTAGT. The CDR3 extends over 15 amino acids. V lost 4 bases, J lost 7 bases, and 16 bases lay in between. Here the CDR3 reads CASSVPGTASGELFF. CDR3 DNA sequence: TGTGCCAGCAGTGTCCCCGGGACTGCGAGCGGGGAGCTGTTTTTT.

The chain couples TRBV5-8 to TRBJ2-5; 7 bases line up with TRBD2. The J call is doubtful: the DNA matches TRBJ2-7 better. This CDR3 has 14 amino acids. The germline gives CDR1 SGHTS, CDR2 YDEGEE. CDR3: CASSLGREEYEQYF. CDR3 nucleotide sequence: TGTGCCAGCAGCTTGGGTCGGGAGGAATACGAGCAGTACTTC.

This chain links TRBV6-1 with TRBJ2-3, with D possibly TRBD1 on 5 matching bases. The CDR3 totals 13 residues. Trimming cost V 6 bases and J 8 bases, with 15 bases left between them. Germline V gene data show CDR1 as MNHNS and CDR2 as SASEGT. CDR3 sequence reads: CASSLGWGTTQYF. CDR3 bases: TGTGCCAGCAGCCTTGGTTGGGGCACTACGCAGTATTTT.

This chain links TRBV6-5 with TRBJ1-1; D uncertain. This CDR3 has 14 residues. V shed 7 bases and J shed 1 base, with 13 bases lying between them. Germline V gene data show CDR1 as MNHEY and CDR2 as SVGAGI. The CDR3 bases are TGTGCCAGCACCCCCGGGTCTGGGAACACTGAAGCTTTCTTT. It specifies CASTPGSGNTEAFF.

V and J are TRBV6-5 and TRBJ1-5; 9 nucleotides match TRBD1. The CDR3 covers 12 residues. Per germline, CDR1 MNHEY and CDR2 SVGAGI. Trimming removed 6 bases from V and 6 bases from J; junction bases left unmatched: 0. CDR3 nucleotides: TGTGCCAGCAGGACAGGGGGTCAGCCCCAGCATTTT. This codes for CASRTGGQPQHF.

This clone was detected only a few times. This chain links TRBV2 with TRBJ2-4; TRBD1 matches at 8 bases. Germline V CDR1 and CDR2: SNHLY, FYNNEI. This CDR3 comprises 14 residues. With V trimmed by 7 bases and J by 3 bases, 5 bases remained unmatched. The DNA of the CDR3 is TGTGCCAGCACCTTGGACAGGGACAAAAACATTCAGTACTTC. Translated: CASTLDRDKNIQYF.

The CDR3 sequence is CASSLKGHPGVTIYF. Written as DNA, the CDR3 is TGTGCCAGCAGCCTCAAGGGACACCCTGGGGTTACCATATATTTT. This chain uses TRBV9 with TRBJ1-3; tentative D call: TRBD1 (6 bases). V was pared by 4 bases and J by 10 bases, with 21 bases between. The CDR3 runs 15 residues. Germline-derived CDR1 and CDR2 are SGDLS and YYNGEE. The full variable domain, rest sourced from reference TRBV9 and TRBJ1-3, is DSGVTQTPKHLITATGQRVTLRCSPRSGDLSVYWYQQSLDQGLQFLIQYYNGEERAKGNILERFSAQQFPDLHSELNLSSLELGDSALYFCASSLKGHPGVTIYFGEGSWLTVV.

This chain uses TRBV4-3 with TRBJ1-4; D perhaps matches TRBD1 (6 bases). CDR1 is LGHNA, CDR2 YSLEER, per germline. This CDR3 region has 16 residues. Trimming cost V 0 bases and J 3 bases, with 11 bases left between them. CDR3 residues: CASSQDKGHPNEKLFF. The DNA of the CDR3 is TGCGCCAGCAGCCAAGATAAGGGACACCCTAATGAAAAACTGTTTTTT.

The V and J genes are TRBV10-3 and TRBJ2-3; possible D gene TRBD2, 5 bases. Germline assignment: CDR1 ENHRY and CDR2 SYGVKD. The V end lost 2 bases, the J end lost 5 bases, and 5 bases lay between the germline ends. The CDR3 sequence is 12 residues long. CDR3 DNA sequence: TGTGCCATCAGTGAGGGAGGAGATACGCAGTATTTT. It yields the protein CAISEGGDTQYF.

In this sample, this clone turned up a few times. This chain uses TRBV6-6 with TRBJ2-2; D remains unclear. The length of the CDR3 is 13 residues. Trimming left V 8 bases short and J 2 bases short, with 9 bases between. CDR1 is MNHNY, CDR2 SVGAGI, per germline (reference sequence). The CDR3: CASYLPNTGELFF. Here the CDR3 DNA reads TGTGCCAGCTATCTACCTAACACCGGGGAGCTGTTTTTT.

The chain employs TRBV18 and TRBJ2-7, with 12 nucleotides matching TRBD2. V dropped 2 bases and J dropped 5; count of bases not matched to a gene: 4. Germline CDR1 KGHSH, CDR2 LQKENI. The CDR3 is made up of 15 amino acids. The CDR3: CASSPRLAGGNEQYF. The CDR3 nucleotides read TGTGCCAGCTCACCAAGGCTAGCGGGGGGGAACGAGCAGTACTTC.